This TCR beta chain was captured in a study of blood T cell repertoires in COVID-19. Study at large: Acute and convalescent COVID-19 samples came from the United States, Italy and Spain. In each case, the material was cDNA or gDNA derived from T cells, B-cell-depleted T cells, or PBMCs.

Per germline, CDR1 SGHTA and CDR2 FQGTGA. The CDR3 has 15 residues. The germline V and J ends were trimmed by 5 bases and 5 bases, with 18 bases remaining between them. Study processing details: Quantification of nucleated cells was approximated via reference gene primer amplification. Sequencing used immunoSEQ multiplex PCR; TCRdb keeps in-frame clones, though not all of them. D and trimming come from the DNA, and the V and J calls and clone size come from that table. The sample lists about 96,000 clones, approximately 84% seen once, with 17% in the top ten. The chain links TRBV7-3 to TRBJ2-5, with D perhaps matching TRBD1 (5 bases). Specimen: peripheral blood. This clonotype was sampled from a woman aged 55-70 years with acute or convalescent COVID-19. CDR3 amino acids: CASSRGRAGVETQYF. CDR3 nucleotide sequence: TGTGCCAGCAGCAGAGGCAGGGCAGGTGTGGAGACCCAGTACTTC.